Sequencing of this T cell receptor beta chain was carried out in a study of blood T cell repertoires in COVID-19. At the level of the study: Some COVID-19 samples were acute and others convalescent; all came from the United States, Italy and Spain. T cells, B-cell-depleted T cells, or PBMCs provided the cDNA or gDNA that served as material.

This CDR3 has 15 amino acids. V shed 4 bases and J 8 bases; nucleotides not matched to a gene: 7. Germline loops: CDR1 SGHVS, CDR2 FQNEAQ. Study processing details: Reference gene primer amplification gave estimated nucleated cell counts. The protocol was immunoSEQ multiplex PCR, while the TCRdb copy is restricted to in-frame clones and leaves out a portion. D and trimming come from the DNA, and the V and J calls and clone size come from that table. Of over 90,000 clones listed, roughly nine tenths are singletons. The chain has TRBV7-8 and TRBJ2-2; the match to TRBD1 covers 10 bases. What was sequenced was peripheral blood. This clonotype was obtained from a human donor in a cohort sampled during active COVID-19. CDR3 protein: CASSYRQGATGELFF. CDR3 sequence (DNA): TGTGCCAGCAGCTATCGACAGGGGGCTACGGGGGAGCTGTTTTTT.